This T cell receptor (beta chain) originates from a study of blood T cell repertoires in COVID-19 (dated by TCRdb to about 2020). Concerning the study at large: Samples covering the acute and convalescent phases of COVID-19 were provided by collaborators in the United States, Italy and Spain. The material from the prospective study consisted of cDNA or gDNA derived from T cells, B-cell-depleted T cells, or PBMCs. The dataset comprised deeply sampled blood TCRbeta repertoires from subjects exposed to, actively infected with, or recovered from COVID-19. The repertoires were released in a freely available public database intended as a resource for research on the immune response to SARS-CoV-2. Samples were obtained from the ongoing ImmuneRACE study (first 160 participants) and from about 1,300 subjects provided by 6 global collaborators. A de-identified subject ID, COVID-19 status, age in years and sex were almost always included in the sample metadata. Where available, HLA class I and class II types were taken from metadata supplied by the sample provider and were not determined by assay-based typing.

One collaborating source in Seattle enrolled patients while the patients were actively infected and followed the patients over time throughout the course of disease. Collaborating institutions collected whole blood in K2EDTA tubes following their own protocols. For TCRbeta analysis, collaborator samples were shipped as frozen whole blood, as isolated PBMCs, or as DNA extracted from either sample type. TCRbeta CDR3 regions were amplified from genomic DNA using the immunoSEQ Assay, a bias-controlled multiplex PCR. From the authors' description of their analysis: The number of nucleated cells in each sample was estimated by amplification of reference gene primers within the assay. To quantify the absolute abundance of each unique TCRbeta CDR3 rearrangement, sequence reads were collapsed and filtered. For each sample, productive Simpson clonality was calculated as the square root of Simpson's diversity index over productive rearrangements. TCRdb retrieved this table from immuneACCESS and kept in-frame rearrangements only. Not all clones are present; in checked studies, unresolved V genes account for under half, and no reason is known for the remainder. The V and J calls and clone size were taken over from that table, and D and trimming were inferred from the DNA. A total of some 220,000 clones appear in this sample, 65% to 90% of them only once. The top ten clones comprise 4.5% to 6% of the sample.

The junction shows trimming of 6 bases on V and 0 bases on J, plus 11 bases between the germline ends. Looking up the germline V gene yields CDR1 KGHSH and CDR2 LQKENI. Its CDR3 holds 14 amino acids, cysteine through phenylalanine. The sequence is cut down to CDR3 DNA, 42 bases in frame from base 1. Study-wide conclusions, independent of this receptor: The amount of clinical and demographic metadata varied by source and participant and was provided uncurated.

Only one count was recorded for this clone. Its antigen is unknown. Base-call qualities are not available, and no considerably larger clone is one nucleotide away. The sequenced material came from peripheral blood. Recombination joined TRBV18 with TRBJ1-1; the D segment could be TRBD1, given 5 matching bases. The TCR originated in a man aged 50-59 years with COVID-19, enrolled during active disease. The nucleotide sequence reads TGTGCCAGCTCGGAGGGACCGATGAACACTGAAGCTTTCTTT. Its protein is CASSEGPMNTEAFF.